This T cell receptor beta chain was sequenced for a study of cytomegalovirus exposure and HLA in healthy donors. The CDR3 runs 15 residues. Losses at the gene ends were 6 bases for V and 3 bases for J; bases not matched to a gene: 11. Per germline, CDR1 MDHEN and CDR2 SYDVKM. For this clone: Its antigen remains unidentified.

Broader study findings: Later analysis found that TCR beta chains associated with HLA were more clonally expanded than other, equally common chains. Reportedly, a later analysis found an Asian-associated ancestry cluster had fewer N-insertions than the approximately 600-donor mean. Owing to their indistinguishability, certain V segments, notably TRBV6-2 and TRBV6-3, were excluded. When analyzed later, a missense DCLRE1C variant was found to be linked to TCR beta V- and J-gene trimming.

The PCR had 60 Vbeta and 13 Jbeta primers. The protocol was immunoSEQ multiplex PCR, while the TCRdb copy is restricted to in-frame clones and leaves out a portion. Here the sample spans 250,000 to 350,000 clones, 86% being singletons. Sequencing used PBMCs. The chain carries TRBV28 and TRBJ2-7; TRBD1 matches at 7 bases. The source is a man between 35 and 55 years old in good health and CMV-seropositive. The CDR3 bases are TGTGCCAGCAGCCTCCAACCGGGACAGCACTACGAGCAGTACTTC. Translation gives CASSLQPGQHYEQYF.